This TCR beta chain was identified in a study of blood T cell repertoires in COVID-19. Study context: PBMCs, B-cell-depleted T cells, or T cells provided the cDNA or gDNA that made up the material.

This table comes from immunoSEQ multiplex PCR, and its TCRdb copy is limited to in-frame clones, with some not included. The sample lists a few hundred thousand clones, 88% occurring once. Participants came from some 26 US areas, aged about 18 to 95 years. Sequenced: PBMCs or T cells enriched from blood (not recorded which). The origin of this receptor is a woman aged 50 to 65 who had recovered from COVID-19.

In DNA form, the CDR3 reads TGCGCCAGCAGCCACCCCGGGACAGCAACTTCCAAAAACATTCAGTACTTC. This translates into CASSHPGTATSKNIQYF. This rearrangement joins TRBV4-1 to TRBJ2-4; TRBD1 matches at 7 bases. Trimming cost V 3 bases and J 2 bases; bases outside gene matches: 10. Per the germline V gene, CDR1 is MGHRA and CDR2 is YSYEKL. The CDR3 is 17 residues long.